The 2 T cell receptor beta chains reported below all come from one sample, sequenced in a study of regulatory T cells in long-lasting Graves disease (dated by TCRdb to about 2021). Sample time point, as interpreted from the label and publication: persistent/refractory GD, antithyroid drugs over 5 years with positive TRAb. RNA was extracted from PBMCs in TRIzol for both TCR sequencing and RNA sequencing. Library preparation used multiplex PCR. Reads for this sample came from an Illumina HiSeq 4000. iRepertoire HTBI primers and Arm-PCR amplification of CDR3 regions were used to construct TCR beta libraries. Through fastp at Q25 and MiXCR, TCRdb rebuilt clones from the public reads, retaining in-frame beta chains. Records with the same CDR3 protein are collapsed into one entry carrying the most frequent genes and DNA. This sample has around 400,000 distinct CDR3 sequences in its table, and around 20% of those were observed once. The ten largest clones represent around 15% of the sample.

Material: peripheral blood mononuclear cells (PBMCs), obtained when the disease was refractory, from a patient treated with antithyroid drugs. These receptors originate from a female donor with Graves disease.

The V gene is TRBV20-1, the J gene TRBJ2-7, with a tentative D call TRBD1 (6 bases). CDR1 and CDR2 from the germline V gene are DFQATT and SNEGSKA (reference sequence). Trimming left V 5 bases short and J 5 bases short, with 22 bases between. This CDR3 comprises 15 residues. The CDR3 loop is CSAHPGDTVIHEQYF. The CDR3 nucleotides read TGCAGTGCTCACCCTGGGGACACGGTCATTCACGAGCAGTACTTC.

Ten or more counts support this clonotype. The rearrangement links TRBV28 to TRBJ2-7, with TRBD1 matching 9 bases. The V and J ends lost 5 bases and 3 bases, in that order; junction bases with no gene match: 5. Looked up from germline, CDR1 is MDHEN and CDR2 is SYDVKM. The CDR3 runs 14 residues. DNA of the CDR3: TGTGCCAGCAGTCTCCGACAGGGGGTCTACGAGCAGTACTTC. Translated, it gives CASSLRQGVYEQYF.